The next 17 T cell receptor beta chains were all read from a single sample in a study of blood T cells in healthy people across ages. Together with a sample-barcoded 5' primer, a J-beta primer mix was included in a second PCR lasting about 6 to 11 cycles. TCRdb re-called the 5' RACE reads with MiXCR, one entry per CDR3 protein. Of some 1.1 million distinct CDR3 sequences in the sample, 30% to 40% were seen once. The material sequenced was blood. The receptors shown here come from a man between 18 and 29 years old in good health.

The chain combines TRBV15 with TRBJ2-3; no firm D call. Germline CDR1 is LNHNV and CDR2 is YYDKDF (reference sequence). This CDR3 is 15 amino acids long. V was pared by 0 bases and J by 3 bases, with 10 bases between. In DNA form, the CDR3 reads TGTGCCACCAGCAGAGAACGTTCGGGTACAGATACGCAGTATTTT. This encodes CATSRERSGTDTQYF.

This clonotype was detected only a few times. The gene calls are TRBV6-2 or TRBV6-3 and TRBJ2-4, with unresolved D. The germline gives CDR1 MNHEY, CDR2 SVGEGT. CDR3 size: 13 residues. V was cut by 8 bases and J by 0 bases, with 8 bases left in between. The CDR3 sequence: CASGRLAKNIQYF. The CDR3 DNA reads as TGTGCCAGCGGCCGACTAGCCAAAAACATTCAGTACTTC.

This clonotype occurred many times. In DNA, the CDR3 is TGTGCCAGCTTCGCGAAGGTTGGGTCCTACAATGAGCAGTTCTTC. This gives the protein CASFAKVGSYNEQFF. This chain uses TRBV6-5 with TRBJ2-1; D is undetermined. With 8 bases removed from V and 1 base from J, the gap between germline ends came to 15 bases. Germline V gene data show CDR1 as MNHEY and CDR2 as SVGAGI. The CDR3 spans 15 residues.

V is TRBV20-1 and J is TRBJ2-5; D is uncertain. The better agreement between TRBJ2-7 and the DNA end casts doubt on the J call. CDR3 length equals 12 residues. From germline, CDR1 is DFQATT and CDR2 SNEGSKA (reference sequence). CDR3 coding DNA: TGCAGTGCTAGCGTGGGCGGCTACGAGCAGTACTTC. Amino acid sequence: CSASVGGYEQYF.

This clonotype came up a few times. The J gene is TRBJ2-3, the V gene TRBV3-1; 8 bases line up with TRBD1. CDR3 length equals 17 residues. Germline lookup yields CDR1 LGHDT and CDR2 YNNKEL (reference sequence). V was pared by 1 base and J by 1 base, with 7 bases of the junction left unmatched. CDR3 in amino acids: CASSQGKQGVGTDTQYF. In DNA, the CDR3 is TGTGCCAGCAGCCAAGGCAAACAGGGGGTTGGCACAGATACGCAGTATTTT.

This clonotype was seen a handful of times. An end of the junction does not agree with germline; a read error may underlie this. The chain has TRBV15 and TRBJ2-1; 8 nucleotides align to TRBD1. CDR1 and CDR2 (germline): LNHNV, YYDKDF (reference sequence). The CDR3 loop spans 17 amino acids. The CDR3 sequence is CATSGDLQGAYFNEQFF. In DNA, the CDR3 is TGTGCCACCAGCGGAGATCTCCAGGGGGCATATTTCAATGAGCAGTTCTTC. The full variable domain, with the rest looked up from reference TRBV15 and TRBJ2-1, is DAMVIQNPRYQVTQFGKPVTLSCSQTLNHNVMYWYQQKSSQAPKLLFHYYDKDFNNEADTPDNFQSRRPNTSFCFLDIRSPGLGDTAMYLCATSGDLQGAYFNEQFFGPGTRLTVL.

In the case of this clonotype: At one end the junction does not follow the germline gene, possibly because of a read error. This sequence joins TRBV4-3 and TRBJ1-2; no clear D. The CDR3 sequence is 14 residues long. Germline loops: CDR1 LGHNA, CDR2 YSLEER. The CDR3 here is CASSQAGLNYGYNF. In nucleotides, the CDR3 is TGCGCCAGCAGCCAAGCGGGCTTAAACTATGGCTACAACTTC.

This clonotype was recorded a few times. The rearrangement uses TRBV6-6 and TRBJ1-4, with 10 bases lining up with TRBD1. V was clipped by 5 bases and J by 3 bases; unmatched bases: 3. The CDR3 is 15 amino acids. Germline loops: CDR1 MNHNY, CDR2 SVGAGI (reference sequence). CDR3 sequence: CASSRDRGPNEKLFF. In nucleotides, the CDR3 is TGTGCCAGCAGTAGGGACAGGGGACCTAATGAAAAACTGTTTTTT.

As concerns this clonotype: At one end, the junction sequence differs from germline, possibly due to a read error. This rearrangement joins TRBV2 to TRBJ1-2, with a weak D call TRBD1 (6 bases). The CDR3 spans 14 residues. CDR1 SNHLY and CDR2 FYNNEI come from the germline V gene. CDR3 sequence reads: CACSEAPRGYGYTF. The CDR3, as DNA: TGTGCCTGCAGTGAAGCGCCCAGGGGCTATGGCTACACCTTC.

This rearrangement joins TRBV4-3 to TRBJ1-2; the match to TRBD1 covers 10 bases. The CDR3 loop spans 17 amino acids. In germline, CDR1 is LGHNA, CDR2 YSLEER. The ends lost 0 bases at V and 2 bases at J; junction bases unmatched: 6. The CDR3 region has the DNA TGCGCCAGCAGCCAAGATCCCGGGACAGGGGAGAACTATGGCTACACCTTC. Its translation: CASSQDPGTGENYGYTF.

The chain carries TRBV4-3 and TRBJ1-1, with 8 bases lining up with TRBD1. J lost 0 bases, V lost 1 base, and 7 bases had no gene match. Germline CDR1 and CDR2: LGHNA and YSLEER. The length of the CDR3 is 17 residues. The CDR3 protein is CASSQGAGGWMNTEAFF. The CDR3 DNA follows: TGCGCCAGCAGCCAAGGAGCAGGGGGCTGGATGAACACTGAAGCTTTCTTT.

The chain has TRBV28 and TRBJ2-3, with a weak D call TRBD2 (5 bases). Germline assignment: CDR1 MDHEN and CDR2 SYDVKM. The CDR3 is 15 residues long. The V end was cut by 2 bases, the J end by 0 bases, with 9 bases between. The CDR3 DNA follows: TGTGCCAGCAGTTTAACAAGAGGGAGCACAGATACGCAGTATTTT. It is translated as CASSLTRGSTDTQYF.

Only a few counts were recorded for this clonotype. V gene TRBV6-5 combines with J gene TRBJ2-7; D remains ambiguous. The germline V gene encodes CDR1 MNHEY and CDR2 SVGAGI. The ends were cut back, 0 bases at V and 2 bases at J, with 8 bases in the middle. The CDR3 contains 14 residues. DNA for the CDR3: TGTGCCAGCAGTTACTCTCGGCCTGCCTACGAGCAGTACTTC. Protein sequence: CASSYSRPAYEQYF.

J is TRBJ1-2 and V is TRBV5-1, with D perhaps matching TRBD1 (5 bases). V was shortened by 1 base and J by 8 bases, with 15 bases between the two germline ends. The CDR3 loop spans 14 amino acids. The V gene's germline CDR1 is SGHRS and CDR2 YFSETQ. In nucleotides, the CDR3 is TGCGCCAGCAGCTTGACCGCTAGTGGGGCAGGCTACACCTTC. Protein: CASSLTASGAGYTF.

The table lists this clonotype with a count of one. The V and J genes are TRBV12-3 or TRBV12-4 and TRBJ2-5, with D perhaps assigned TRBD1 or TRBD2 (5 bases each). The end of the DNA is better explained by TRBJ2-7, so the J call may be wrong. The CDR3 totals 16 residues. The CDR3 DNA sequence: TGTGCCAGCAGTGTCGCCTCCGGGCCCGGGGCTTACGAGCAGTACTTC. Protein product: CASSVASGPGAYEQYF.

The gene calls are TRBV2 and TRBJ1-1; no reliable D call. Trimming stripped 8 bases from V and 0 bases from J, with 10 bases between. CDR1 and CDR2 (germline): SNHLY, FYNNEI. This CDR3 comprises 13 residues. CDR3 in DNA: TGTGCCAGCGGGATTACACTGAACACTGAAGCTTTCTTT. Amino acid sequence: CASGITLNTEAFF.

The CDR3 DNA reads as TGCAGTGCCCCGGGGGGAAACTATGGCTACACCTTC. This codes for CSAPGGNYGYTF. The chain couples TRBV20-1 to TRBJ1-2, with D perhaps matching TRBD1 (5 bases). This CDR3 is built from 12 residues. Trimming stripped 6 bases from V and 2 bases from J, with 10 bases between. In germline, CDR1 is DFQATT, CDR2 SNEGSKA (reference sequence).